The source of this TCR beta chain is a study of cytomegalovirus exposure and HLA in healthy donors. Across the whole study: As an earlier analysis found, around 170 million T cells yielded about 120 million unique TCR beta sequences. Study-wide results and limits: Presence/absence analyses supposed approximately even sequencing depth among donors. The analysis excluded some indistinguishable V segments, including TRBV6-2 and TRBV6-3. Evidence from a later analysis indicated that most CMV-associated TCR beta chains looked HLA-restricted.

Comments on this clone: Its antigen is not identified.

Researchers ran the PCR with 60 Vbeta and 13 Jbeta primers. The method was immunoSEQ multiplex PCR; TCRdb's version includes in-frame clones alone and lacks a portion of them. The sample has approximately 140,000 clones; around 60% are singletons. Trimming took 5 bases from V and 4 from J; bases not matched to a gene: 11. Germline V gives CDR1 SGHAT, CDR2 FQNNGV. The CDR3 extends over 19 amino acids. The origin of this receptor is a woman in her sixties in good health and CMV-seropositive. Sequenced sample: PBMCs. V is TRBV11-2 and J is TRBJ2-1; 16 nucleotides match TRBD2. The CDR3 bases are TGTGCCAGCAGCCGCCCCCCGGGACTAGCGGGAGGGCCGTACAATGAGCAGTTCTTC. The encoded protein is CASSRPPGLAGGPYNEQFF.